This record looks at one TCR beta chain sequence and its context. Authors' methods: Estimation of nucleated cell counts relied on the amplification of reference gene primers. The data were produced by immunoSEQ multiplex PCR, yet TCRdb's version contains in-frame clones alone and is incomplete. The DNA was the basis for D and trimming; V, J and clone size are from that table. The data contain more than 45,000 clones, about nine tenths of them singletons. The sample originates from a study of blood T cell repertoires in COVID-19. The overall study: The study drew acute and convalescent COVID-19 samples from the United States, Italy and Spain. The cDNA or gDNA used as material had been derived from T cells, B-cell-depleted T cells, or PBMCs.

The CDR3 totals 15 residues. Per the germline V gene, CDR1 is SEHNR and CDR2 is FQNEAQ (reference sequence). V trimming: 0 bases; J trimming: 3 bases; junction bases outside the gene matches: 4. The sample comprised peripheral blood. The rearrangement links TRBV7-9 to TRBJ2-7, with 8 bases that match TRBD1. This sequence was found in a man between 65 and 85 years old with acute or convalescent COVID-19. CDR3: CASSLAGQGGYEQYF. The CDR3 bases are TGTGCCAGCAGCTTAGCCGGACAGGGAGGCTACGAGCAGTACTTC. Variable domain in full (rest from reference TRBV7-9 and TRBJ2-7): DTGVSQNPRHKITKRGQNVTFRCDPISEHNRLYWYRQTLGQGPEFLTYFQNEAQLEKSRLLSDRFSAERPKGSFSTLEIQRTEQGDSAMYLCASSLAGQGGYEQYFGPGTRLTVT.